This paragraph covers one TCR beta chain sequence. TCRdb used MiXCR to reprocess the 5' RACE reads, holding one entry per CDR3 protein. The data hold some 64,000 distinct CDR3 sequences, with about 12% observed a single time. The sample belongs to a study of early T cells in non-severe SARS-CoV-2 infection. Germline-derived CDR1 and CDR2 are MDHEN and SYDVKM. The CDR3 extends over 12 amino acids. Trimming removed 9 bases from V and 5 bases from J, with 11 bases in between. The gene calls are TRBV28 and TRBJ1-5; possible D gene TRBD1, 5 bases. The sequencing input was whole blood. The source is an adult who was a healthcare worker with PCR-confirmed SARS-CoV-2 infection or an uninfected control (not recorded which). The CDR3 region is CASGEGHQPQHF. CDR3 nucleotide sequence: TGTGCCAGTGGGGAGGGGCATCAGCCCCAGCATTTT.